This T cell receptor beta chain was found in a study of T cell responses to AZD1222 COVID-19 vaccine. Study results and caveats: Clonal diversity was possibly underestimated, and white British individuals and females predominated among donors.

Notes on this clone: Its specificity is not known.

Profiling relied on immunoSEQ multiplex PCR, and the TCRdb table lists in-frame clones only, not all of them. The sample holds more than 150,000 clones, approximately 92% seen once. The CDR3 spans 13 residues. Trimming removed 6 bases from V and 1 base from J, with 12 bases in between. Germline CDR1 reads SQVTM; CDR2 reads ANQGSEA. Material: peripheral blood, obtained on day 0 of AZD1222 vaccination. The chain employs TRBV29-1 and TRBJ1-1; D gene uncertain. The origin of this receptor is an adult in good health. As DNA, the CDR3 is TGCAGCGTAGAAAGTATCGCGAACACTGAAGCTTTCTTT. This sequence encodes CSVESIANTEAFF.